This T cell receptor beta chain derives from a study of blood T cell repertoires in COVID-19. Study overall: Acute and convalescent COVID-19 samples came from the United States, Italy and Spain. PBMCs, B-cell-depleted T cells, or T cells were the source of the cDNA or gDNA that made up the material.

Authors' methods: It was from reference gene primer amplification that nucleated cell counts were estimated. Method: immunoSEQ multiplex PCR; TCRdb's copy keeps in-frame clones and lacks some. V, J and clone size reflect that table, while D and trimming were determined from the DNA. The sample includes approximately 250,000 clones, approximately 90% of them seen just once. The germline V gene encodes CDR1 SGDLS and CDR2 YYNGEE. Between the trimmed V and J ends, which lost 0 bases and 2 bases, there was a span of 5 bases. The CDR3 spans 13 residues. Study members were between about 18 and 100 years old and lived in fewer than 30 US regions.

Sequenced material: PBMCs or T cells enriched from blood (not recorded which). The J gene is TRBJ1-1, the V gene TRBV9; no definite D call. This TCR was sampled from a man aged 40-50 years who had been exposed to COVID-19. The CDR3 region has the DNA TGTGCCAGCAGCGTAGGAACTAACACTGAAGCTTTCTTT. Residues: CASSVGTNTEAFF.